This entry describes one TCR beta chain. Using immunoSEQ multiplex PCR, the repertoire was profiled, and TCRdb retains in-frame clones only, with some absent. The sample shows around 58,000 clones, around 87% of them seen only once. The entry originates in a study of technical replicates of blood from a few donors. Trimming removed 4 bases at V and 0 bases at J, with 10 bases between. Germline values: CDR1 MDHEN, CDR2 SYDVKM. The length of the CDR3 is 15 residues. The sequenced sample consisted of PBMCs. The rearrangement joins TRBV28 to TRBJ1-5; maybe TRBD1 (5 bases). The receptor was derived from a human donor in good health. Some clones in this sample may be carry-over from other donors' samples. CDR3 nucleotides: TGTGCCAGCAGTTCCGGGGGGAATAGCAATCAGCCCCAGCATTTT. Translation gives CASSSGGNSNQPQHF.